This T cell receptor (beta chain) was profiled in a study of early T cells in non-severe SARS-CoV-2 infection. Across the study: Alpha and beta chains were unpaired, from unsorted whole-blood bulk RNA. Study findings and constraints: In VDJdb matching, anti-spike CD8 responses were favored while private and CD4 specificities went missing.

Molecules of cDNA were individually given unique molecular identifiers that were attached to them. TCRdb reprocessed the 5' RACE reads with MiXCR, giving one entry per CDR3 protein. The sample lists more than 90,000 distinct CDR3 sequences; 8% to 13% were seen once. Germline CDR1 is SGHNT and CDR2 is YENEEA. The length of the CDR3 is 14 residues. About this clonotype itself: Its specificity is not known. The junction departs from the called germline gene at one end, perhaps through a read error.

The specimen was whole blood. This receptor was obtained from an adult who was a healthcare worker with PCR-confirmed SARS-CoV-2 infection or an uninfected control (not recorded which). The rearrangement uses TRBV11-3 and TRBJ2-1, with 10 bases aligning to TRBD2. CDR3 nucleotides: TGTACCAGCAGCTCGGGACTAGCGAACAATGAGCAGTTCTTC. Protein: CTSSSGLANNEQFF.